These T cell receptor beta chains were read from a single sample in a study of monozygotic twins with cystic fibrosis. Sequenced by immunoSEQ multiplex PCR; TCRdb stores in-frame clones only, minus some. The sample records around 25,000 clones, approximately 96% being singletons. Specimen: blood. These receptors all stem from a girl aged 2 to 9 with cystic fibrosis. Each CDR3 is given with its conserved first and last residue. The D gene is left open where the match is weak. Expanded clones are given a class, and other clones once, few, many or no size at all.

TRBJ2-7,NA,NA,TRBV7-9,CASSLEVGFEQYF,TGTGCCAGCAGCTTAGAGGTGGGGTTCGAGCAGTACTTC
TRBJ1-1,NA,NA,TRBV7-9,CASSLALGNPEAFF,TGTGCCAGCAGCTTAGCTTTGGGTAATCCTGAAGCTTTCTTT
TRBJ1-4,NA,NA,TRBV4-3,CASSQGWGAGNEKLFF,TGCGCCAGCAGCCAAGGTTGGGGAGCAGGGAATGAAAAACTGTTTTTT
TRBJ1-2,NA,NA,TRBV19,CASTPRRGRSGYTF,TGTGCCAGTACACCGAGGAGGGGAAGGTCTGGCTACACCTTC
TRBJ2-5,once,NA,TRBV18,CASSPPEVETQYF,TGTGCCAGCTCCCCCCCCGAAGTCGAGACCCAGTACTTC
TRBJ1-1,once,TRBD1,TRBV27,CASINTGQGAGTEAFF,TGTGCCAGCATTAATACCGGACAGGGGGCGGGCACTGAAGCTTTCTTT
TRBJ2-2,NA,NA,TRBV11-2,CASSLAGTNTGELFF,TGTGCCAGCAGCTTAGCAGGGACGAACACCGGGGAGCTGTTTTTT
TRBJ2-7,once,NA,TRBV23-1,CASSQSGQGNNYEQYF,TGCGCCAGCAGTCAATCGGGGCAGGGCAACAACTACGAGCAGTACTTC
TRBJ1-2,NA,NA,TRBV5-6,CASSLELGPPRGYTF,TGTGCCAGCAGCTTGGAATTGGGCCCCCCTCGGGGCTACACCTTC
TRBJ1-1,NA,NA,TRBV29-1,CSVEWGRVGNTEAFF,TGCAGCGTTGAGTGGGGTCGAGTAGGGAACACTGAAGCTTTCTTT
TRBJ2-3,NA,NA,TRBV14,CASSQGLTDTQYF,TGTGCCAGCAGCCAAGGCTTGACAGATACGCAGTATTTT
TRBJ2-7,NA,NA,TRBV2,CASRTDGYEQYF,TGTGCCAGCAGGACGGACGGATACGAGCAGTACTTC
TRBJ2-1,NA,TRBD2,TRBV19,CASSPGLAGSNEQFF,TGTGCCAGTAGTCCGGGACTAGCGGGAAGCAATGAGCAGTTCTTC
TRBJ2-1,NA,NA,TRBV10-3,CAISDVGNEQFF,TGTGCCATCAGTGATGTTGGGAATGAGCAGTTCTTC
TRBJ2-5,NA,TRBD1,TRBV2,CASRRDRGRETQYF,TGTGCCAGCAGGCGGGACAGGGGCCGGGAGACCCAGTACTTC
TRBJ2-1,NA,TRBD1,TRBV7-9,CASSPPGQGNEQFF,TGTGCCAGCAGCCCGCCGGGACAGGGTAATGAGCAGTTCTTC
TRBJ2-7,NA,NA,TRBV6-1,CASSGIREPREEQYF,TGTGCCAGCAGTGGGATCCGGGAACCACGGGAAGAGCAGTACTTC
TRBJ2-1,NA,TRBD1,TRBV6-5,CASSPQGAHNEQFF,TGTGCCAGCAGTCCCCAGGGGGCCCACAATGAGCAGTTCTTC
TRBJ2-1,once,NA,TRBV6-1,CASTPGTIQFF,TGTGCCAGCACCCCTGGGACGATTCAGTTCTTC
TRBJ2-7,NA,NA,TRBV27,CASSSHRRQSYEQYF,TGTGCCAGCAGTTCCCATCGCCGACAGAGCTACGAGCAGTACTTC
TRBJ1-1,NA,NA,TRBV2,CADRNTEAFF,TGTGCCGACAGGAACACTGAAGCTTTCTTT
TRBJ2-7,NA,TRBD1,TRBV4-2,CASSPGQGAYEQYF,TGTGCCAGCAGCCCGGGACAGGGTGCCTACGAGCAGTACTTC
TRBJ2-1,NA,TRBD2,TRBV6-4,CASSPGTSGSNEQFF,TGTGCCAGCAGTCCCGGGACTAGCGGAAGCAATGAGCAGTTCTTC
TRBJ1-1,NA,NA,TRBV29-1,CSVERVTVNTEAFF,TGCAGCGTCGAGAGGGTGACAGTGAACACTGAAGCTTTCTTT
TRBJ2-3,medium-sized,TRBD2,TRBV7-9,CASSLKREGRISTDTQYF,TGTGCCAGCAGCTTAAAGCGGGAGGGCCGTATTAGCACAGATACGCAGTATTTT
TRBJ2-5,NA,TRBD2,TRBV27,CASGQRGTGRETQYF,TGTGCCAGCGGTCAGCGGGGTACAGGTCGGGAGACCCAGTACTTC
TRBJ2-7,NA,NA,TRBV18,CASSPPGLGGYEQYF,TGTGCCAGCTCACCACCGGGCCTGGGGGGCTACGAGCAGTACTTC
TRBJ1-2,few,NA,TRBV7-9,CASSPMSGYTF,TGTGCCAGCAGCCCGATGTCTGGCTACACCTTC
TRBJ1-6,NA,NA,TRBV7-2,CASSPGLGSEGGSPLHF,TGTGCCAGCAGTCCGGGACTGGGGAGTGAGGGAGGGTCACCCCTCCACTTT
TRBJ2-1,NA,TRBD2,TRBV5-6,CASSLVSGRNNEQFF,TGTGCCAGCAGCTTGGTTAGCGGGAGGAACAATGAGCAGTTCTTC
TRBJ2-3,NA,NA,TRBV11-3,CASSLGGSSTDTQYF,TGTGCCAGCAGCTTGGGAGGATCGAGCACAGATACGCAGTATTTT
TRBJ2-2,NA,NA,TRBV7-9,CASSLADSPWVVGELFF,TGTGCCAGCAGCTTAGCCGATTCACCTTGGGTGGTCGGGGAGCTGTTTTTT
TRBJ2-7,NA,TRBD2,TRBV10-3,CAITKELAAYEQYF,TGTGCCATCACCAAGGAGCTAGCGGCCTACGAGCAGTACTTC
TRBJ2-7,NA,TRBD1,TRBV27,CASSSTGTVGNEQYF,TGTGCCAGCAGTTCAACCGGGACAGTGGGCAACGAGCAGTACTTC
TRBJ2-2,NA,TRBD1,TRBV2,CASSRDRQNTGELFF,TGTGCCAGCAGTCGGGACAGACAGAACACCGGGGAGCTGTTTTTT
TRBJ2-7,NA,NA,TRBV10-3,CAISEKTPAYEQYF,TGTGCCATCAGTGAGAAGACTCCGGCCTACGAGCAGTACTTC